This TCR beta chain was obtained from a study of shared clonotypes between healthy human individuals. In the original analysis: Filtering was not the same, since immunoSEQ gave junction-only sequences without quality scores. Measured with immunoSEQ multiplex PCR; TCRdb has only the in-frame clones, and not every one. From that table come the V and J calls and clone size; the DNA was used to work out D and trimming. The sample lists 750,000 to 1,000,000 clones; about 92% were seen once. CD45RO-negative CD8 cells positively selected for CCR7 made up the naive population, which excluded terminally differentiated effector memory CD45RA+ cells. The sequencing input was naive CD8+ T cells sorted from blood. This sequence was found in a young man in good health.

CDR3 sequence (DNA): TGTGCCAGCAGGCCGGGACAGGAGGGGAGGACTGAAGCTTTCTTT. This encodes CASRPGQEGRTEAFF. This rearrangement joins TRBV27 to TRBJ1-1, with 8 bases identical to TRBD1. CDR1 and CDR2 (germline): MNHEY, SMNVEV (reference sequence). The trim removed 6 bases at V and 5 bases at J, leaving 11 bases unmatched. This CDR3 region has 15 residues.